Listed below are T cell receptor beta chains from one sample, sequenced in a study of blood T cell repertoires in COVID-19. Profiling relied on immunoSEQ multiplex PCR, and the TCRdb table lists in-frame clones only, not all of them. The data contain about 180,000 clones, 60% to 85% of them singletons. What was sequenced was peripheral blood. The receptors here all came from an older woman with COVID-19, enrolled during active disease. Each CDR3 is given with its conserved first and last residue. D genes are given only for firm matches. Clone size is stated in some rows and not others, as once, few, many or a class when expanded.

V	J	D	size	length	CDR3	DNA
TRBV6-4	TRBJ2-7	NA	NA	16	CASSDSTGASSYEQYF	TGTGCCAGCAGTGACTCGACTGGAGCCAGCTCCTACGAGCAGTACTTC
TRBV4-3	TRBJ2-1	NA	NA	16	CASSQRGGRVEIEQFF	TGCGCCAGCAGCCAAAGGGGGGGAAGAGTGGAGATCGAGCAGTTCTTC
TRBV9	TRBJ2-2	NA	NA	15	CASSTYLRTTGELFF	TGTGCCAGCAGCACCTACTTACGAACTACCGGGGAGCTGTTTTTT
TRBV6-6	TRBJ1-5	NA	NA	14	CASSFQGWGQPQHF	TGTGCCAGCAGTTTCCAGGGATGGGGTCAGCCCCAGCATTTT
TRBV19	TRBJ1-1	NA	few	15	CASSPGPSTTGKAFF	TGTGCCAGTAGCCCTGGACCGTCGACGACCGGGAAAGCTTTCTTT
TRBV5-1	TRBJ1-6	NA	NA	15	CASSSTQGPTTSLHF	TGCGCCAGCAGCTCCACACAGGGTCCCACCACCTCCCTCCACTTT
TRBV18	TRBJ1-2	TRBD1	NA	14	CASSPDRGDYGYTF	TGTGCCAGCTCACCCGACAGGGGTGACTATGGCTACACCTTC
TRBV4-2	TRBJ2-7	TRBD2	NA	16	CASSQDRLAGSYEQYF	TGTGCCAGCAGCCAAGATCGACTAGCGGGAAGCTACGAGCAGTACTTC
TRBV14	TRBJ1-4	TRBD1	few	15	CASSQYTGQNEKLFF	TGTGCCAGCAGCCAGTATACGGGACAGAATGAAAAACTGTTTTTT
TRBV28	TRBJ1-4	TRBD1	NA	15	CASSSFRGLLEKLFF	TGTGCCAGCAGCTCCTTCAGGGGGTTACTCGAAAAACTGTTTTTT
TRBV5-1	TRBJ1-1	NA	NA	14	CASSLDPGVTEAFF	TGCGCCAGCAGCCTGGACCCGGGGGTAACTGAAGCTTTCTTT